This T cell receptor beta chain came from a study of blood T cells in healthy people across ages. Study-level findings and limits: Unsorted PBMCs blocked a conclusive comparison of naive and antigen-experienced cells. Comparison with aged donors showed that long-lived donors had more naive CD4+ cells and higher diversity.

Extractions gave at least 5 micrograms of total RNA per sample. PCR was performed a second time for about 6 to 12 cycles using a sample-barcoded 5' primer and a J-beta primer mix. From the 5' RACE reads, TCRdb called clonotypes with MiXCR, one entry per CDR3 protein. Of under 2,000,000 distinct CDR3 sequences in the sample, 49% are singletons; the top ten hold approximately 2%. This CDR3 spans 14 amino acids. Trimming removed 1 base at V and 4 bases at J, with 9 bases between. Germline V lookup: CDR1 MNHEY, CDR2 SVGEGT. Remarks on this clonotype: Its specificity is unknown.

V usage is TRBV6-2 or TRBV6-3 and J usage is TRBJ2-3; D is unresolved. The sample taken for sequencing was blood. The source is a woman between 40 and 55 years old in good health. This chain's CDR3 is CASSYFGEADTQYF. In DNA, the CDR3 is TGTGCCAGCAGTTACTTCGGAGAGGCAGATACGCAGTATTTT.